This T cell receptor beta chain is from a study of Ad26.COV2.S vaccination and SARS-CoV-2 variants. About the research overall: Of the COV1001 trial arms, the Ad26.COV2.S arm included the donor. Recipients of Ad26.COV2.S got it intramuscularly, once or twice 56 days apart. Whole-study results and caveats: Analyses that measured TCR breadth and depth may have underestimated total T cell responses.

As for this clone: Its target is unknown.

Produced via immunoSEQ multiplex PCR; TCRdb's table is partial and in-frame only. The table lists around 300,000 clones, around 88% of them singletons. Treatment reported: around 19 received Ad26.COV2.S at low or high dose, single or two shots; about five received placebo; per-sample allocation not given. After the first vaccine or placebo injection, samples were drawn on day 63. A Boston donor was an adult aged 18-55 years. Germline CDR1 reads ENHRY; CDR2 reads SYGVKD. Trimming pared 0 bases from V and 4 bases from J, leaving 9 bases between. This CDR3 contains 14 residues. The V and J genes are TRBV10-3 and TRBJ1-1; TRBD1 is a possible D gene (5 bases). Sequenced here: peripheral blood, sampled in a trial of Ad26.COV2.S vaccine versus placebo. This clonotype was obtained from a person aged 18-65 years who received the Ad26.COV2.S COVID-19 vaccine or a placebo. CDR3 residues: CAISESRVSTEAFF. The CDR3 DNA reads as TGTGCCATCAGTGAGTCCAGGGTGAGCACTGAAGCTTTCTTT.